This T cell receptor (beta chain) was found in a study of T cell repertoires in cytomegalovirus infection. Study in general: The study used recently identified HLA-C-restricted and well-studied HLA-B-restricted CMV epitopes. Public TCR beta signature analysis indicated the presence of both CMV infection and matching HLA type. Study observations and caveats: The ex vivo response was dominated by HLA-C-restricted CMV-specific TCR beta clonotypes. The cumulative frequency of public TCR beta families distinguished individuals who carried CMV together with the relevant HLA.

Trimming took off 3 bases at V and 1 base at J, with 10 bases between the two ends. The CDR3 sequence is 16 residues long. Germline V gene sequence: CDR1 SNHLY, CDR2 FYNNEI. MiXCR, run by TCRdb on the reads, gives a single entry per CDR3 protein. The data show 750,000 to 950,000 distinct CDR3 sequences, roughly 28% seen once. Worth noting for this clonotype: Its antigen is still unknown.

Sequenced material: cultured CD8+ T cells from PBMCs, taken from culture after CMV antigen stimulation. The clonotype originates from a human donor in good health (CMV status not recorded). Some clones in this sample may be carry-over from other donors' samples. This sequence joins TRBV2 and TRBJ2-6; D unresolved. DNA of the CDR3: TGTGCCAGCAGTGACGGGTTCCTATCTGGGGCCAACGTCCTGACTTTC. It encodes CASSDGFLSGANVLTF.